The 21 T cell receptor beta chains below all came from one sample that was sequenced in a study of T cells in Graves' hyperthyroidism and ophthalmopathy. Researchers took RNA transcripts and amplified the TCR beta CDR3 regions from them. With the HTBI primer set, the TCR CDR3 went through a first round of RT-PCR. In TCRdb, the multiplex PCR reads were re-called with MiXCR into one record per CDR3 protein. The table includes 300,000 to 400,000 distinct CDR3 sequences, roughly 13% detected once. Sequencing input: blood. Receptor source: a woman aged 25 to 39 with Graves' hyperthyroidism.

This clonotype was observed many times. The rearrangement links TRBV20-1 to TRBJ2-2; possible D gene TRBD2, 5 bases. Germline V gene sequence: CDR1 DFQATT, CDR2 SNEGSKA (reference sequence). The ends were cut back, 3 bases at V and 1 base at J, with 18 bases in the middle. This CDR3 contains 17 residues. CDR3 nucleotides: TGCAGTGCTAGCGGAGGAGAGGAGAGAAAGAACACCGGGGAGCTGTTTTTT. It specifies CSASGGEERKNTGELFF.

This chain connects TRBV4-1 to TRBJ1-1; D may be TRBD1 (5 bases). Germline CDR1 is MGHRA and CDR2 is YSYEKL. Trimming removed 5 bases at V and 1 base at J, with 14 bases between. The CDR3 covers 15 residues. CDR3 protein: CASSAPQGTNTEAFF. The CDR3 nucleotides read TGCGCCAGCAGCGCCCCCCAGGGAACGAACACTGAAGCTTTCTTT.

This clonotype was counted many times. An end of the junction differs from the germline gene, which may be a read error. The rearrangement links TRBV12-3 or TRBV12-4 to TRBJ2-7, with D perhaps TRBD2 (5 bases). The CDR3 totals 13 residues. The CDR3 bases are TGTGCCACCACTGCGACGGGGTCCTCCGAGCAGTACTTC. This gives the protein CATTATGSSEQYF.

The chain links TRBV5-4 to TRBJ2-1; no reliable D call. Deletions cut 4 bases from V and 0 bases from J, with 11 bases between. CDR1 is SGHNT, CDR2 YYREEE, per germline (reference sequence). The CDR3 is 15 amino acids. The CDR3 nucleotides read TGTGCCAGCAGCCTTACACGGAGCTCCTACAATGAGCAGTTCTTC. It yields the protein CASSLTRSSYNEQFF.

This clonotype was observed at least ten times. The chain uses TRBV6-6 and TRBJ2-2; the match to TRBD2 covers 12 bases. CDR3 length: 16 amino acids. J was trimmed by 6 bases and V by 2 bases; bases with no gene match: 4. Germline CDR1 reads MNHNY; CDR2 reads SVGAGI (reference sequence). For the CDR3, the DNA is TGTGCCAGCAGTTACGGCCTAGCGGGAGGGCCCGGGGAGCTGTTTTTT. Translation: CASSYGLAGGPGELFF.

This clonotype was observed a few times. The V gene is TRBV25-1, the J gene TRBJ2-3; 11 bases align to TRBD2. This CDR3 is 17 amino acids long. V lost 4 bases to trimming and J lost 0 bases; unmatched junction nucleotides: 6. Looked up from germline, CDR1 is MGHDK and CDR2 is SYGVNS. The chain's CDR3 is CASSVTSGSSSTDTQYF. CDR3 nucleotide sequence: TGTGCCAGCAGTGTTACTAGCGGGAGCTCTAGCACAGATACGCAGTATTTT.

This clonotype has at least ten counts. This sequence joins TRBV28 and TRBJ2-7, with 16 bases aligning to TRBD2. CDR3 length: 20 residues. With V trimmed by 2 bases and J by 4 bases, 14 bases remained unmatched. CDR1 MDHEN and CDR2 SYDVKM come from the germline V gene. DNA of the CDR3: TGTGCCAGCAGTTTAGGCAAGTCCGGGACTAGCGGGAGGGGTGTTTACGAGCAGTACTTC. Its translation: CASSLGKSGTSGRGVYEQYF.

The chain's CDR3 is CSARTGTSADNEQFF. The CDR3 nucleotides are TGCAGTGCTAGAACCGGGACTAGCGCAGACAATGAGCAGTTCTTC. V is TRBV20-1 and J is TRBJ2-1; 10 bases are a match to TRBD2. Germline CDR1 is DFQATT and CDR2 is SNEGSKA (reference sequence). This CDR3 region has 15 residues. Losses at the gene ends were 2 bases for V and 5 bases for J; bases not matched to a gene: 6.

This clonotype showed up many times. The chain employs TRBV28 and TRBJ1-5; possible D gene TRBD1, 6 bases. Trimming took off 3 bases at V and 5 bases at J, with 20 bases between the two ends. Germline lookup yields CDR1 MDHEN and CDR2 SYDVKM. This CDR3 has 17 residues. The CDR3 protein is CASSFSFGDTRYQPQHF. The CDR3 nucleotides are TGTGCCAGCAGTTTTAGTTTTGGGGACACTCGATATCAGCCCCAGCATTTT.

Written as DNA, the CDR3 is TGCGCCAGCAGCCAAGACACAGGGACGAACACTGAAGCTTTCTTT. Translating gives CASSQDTGTNTEAFF. The V gene is TRBV4-3, the J gene TRBJ1-1; the D gene is possibly TRBD1 (6 bases). V was cut by 0 bases and J by 1 base, with 9 bases left in between. From germline, CDR1 is LGHNA and CDR2 YSLEER. The CDR3 runs 15 residues.

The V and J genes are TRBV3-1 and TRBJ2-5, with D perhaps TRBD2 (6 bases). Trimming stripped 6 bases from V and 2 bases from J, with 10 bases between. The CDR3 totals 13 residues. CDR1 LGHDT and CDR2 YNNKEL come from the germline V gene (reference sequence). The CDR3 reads CASRGRRQETQYF. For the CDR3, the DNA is TGTGCCAGCAGGGGGAGGAGACAAGAGACCCAGTACTTC.

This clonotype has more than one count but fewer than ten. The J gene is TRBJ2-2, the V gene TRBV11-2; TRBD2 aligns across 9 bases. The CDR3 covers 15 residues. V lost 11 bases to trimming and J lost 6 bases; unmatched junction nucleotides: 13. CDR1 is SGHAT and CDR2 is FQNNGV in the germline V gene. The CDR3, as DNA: TGTGCCTCCAGTGTTGGGGGACTAGCATCCGGGGAGCTGTTTTTT. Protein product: CASSVGGLASGELFF.

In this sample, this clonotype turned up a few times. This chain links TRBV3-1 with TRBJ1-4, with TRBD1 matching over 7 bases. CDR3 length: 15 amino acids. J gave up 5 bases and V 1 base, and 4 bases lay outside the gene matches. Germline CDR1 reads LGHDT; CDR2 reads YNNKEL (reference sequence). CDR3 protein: CASSQGTGLNEKLFF. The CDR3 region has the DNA TGTGCCAGCAGCCAAGGGACAGGCTTAAATGAAAAACTGTTTTTT.

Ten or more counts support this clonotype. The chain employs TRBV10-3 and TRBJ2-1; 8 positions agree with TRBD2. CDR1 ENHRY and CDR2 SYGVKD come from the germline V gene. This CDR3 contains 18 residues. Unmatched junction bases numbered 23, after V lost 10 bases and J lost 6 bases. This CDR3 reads CATRPGLVGPTPSNEQFF. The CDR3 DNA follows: TGTGCCACTCGTCCGGGACTAGTGGGCCCAACCCCGTCCAATGAGCAGTTCTTC.

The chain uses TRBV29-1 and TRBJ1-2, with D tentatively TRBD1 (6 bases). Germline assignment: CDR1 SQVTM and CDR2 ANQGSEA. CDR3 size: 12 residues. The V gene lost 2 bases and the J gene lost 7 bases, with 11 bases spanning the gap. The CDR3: CSVERGAGGYTF. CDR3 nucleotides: TGCAGCGTTGAAAGGGGGGCAGGTGGCTACACCTTC.

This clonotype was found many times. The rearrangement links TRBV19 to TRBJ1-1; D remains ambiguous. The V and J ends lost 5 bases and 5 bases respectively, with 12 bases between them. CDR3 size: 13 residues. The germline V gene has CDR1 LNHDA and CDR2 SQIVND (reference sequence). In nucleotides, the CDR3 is TGTGCCAGTAGTGAAAGGGCTCGGACTGAAGCTTTCTTT. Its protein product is CASSERARTEAFF.

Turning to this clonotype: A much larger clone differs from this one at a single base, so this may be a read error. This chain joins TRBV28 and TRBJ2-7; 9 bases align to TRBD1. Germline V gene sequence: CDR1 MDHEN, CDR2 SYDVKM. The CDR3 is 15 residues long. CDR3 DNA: TGTGCCGGCAGTCCACCTGGGACAGGGATATACGAGCAGTACTTC. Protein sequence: CAGSPPGTGIYEQYF.

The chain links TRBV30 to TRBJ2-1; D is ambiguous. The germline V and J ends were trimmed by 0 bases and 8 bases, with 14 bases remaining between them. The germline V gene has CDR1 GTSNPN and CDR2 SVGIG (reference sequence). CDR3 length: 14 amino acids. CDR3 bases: TGTGCCTGGAGTGTAATCCCCCGGTGGGATGAGCAGTTCTTC. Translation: CAWSVIPRWDEQFF.

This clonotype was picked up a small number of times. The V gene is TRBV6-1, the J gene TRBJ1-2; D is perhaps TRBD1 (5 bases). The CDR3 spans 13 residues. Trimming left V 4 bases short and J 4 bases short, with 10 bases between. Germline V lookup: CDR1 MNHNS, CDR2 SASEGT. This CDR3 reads CASSGGRFYGYTF. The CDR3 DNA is TGTGCCAGCAGTGGGGGACGGTTCTATGGCTACACCTTC.

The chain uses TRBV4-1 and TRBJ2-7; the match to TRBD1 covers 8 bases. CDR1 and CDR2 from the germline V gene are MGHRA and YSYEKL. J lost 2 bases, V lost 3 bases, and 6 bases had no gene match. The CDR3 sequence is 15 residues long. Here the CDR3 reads CASSHVLRGPYEQYF. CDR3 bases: TGCGCCAGCAGCCACGTCCTCAGGGGGCCCTACGAGCAGTACTTC.

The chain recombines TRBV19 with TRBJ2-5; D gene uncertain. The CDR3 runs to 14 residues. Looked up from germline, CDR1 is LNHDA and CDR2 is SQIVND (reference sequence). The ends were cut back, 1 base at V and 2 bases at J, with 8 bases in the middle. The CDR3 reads CASSIVAVQETQYF. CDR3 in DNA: TGTGCCAGTAGTATAGTTGCAGTTCAAGAGACCCAGTACTTC.